Each of the 23 T cell receptor beta chains below was sequenced from the same sample in a study of shared T cell receptors in the human thymus. Generated by immunoSEQ multiplex PCR, the TCRdb table keeps only in-frame clones and is missing some. The table lists 700,000 to 750,000 clones, 80% to 90% of them singletons. These data also formed part of another study, on human thymus T cells.

Sequencing was carried out using thymocytes. These receptors were taken from a girl in the first two years of life with a congenital heart defect.

The rearrangement links TRBV19 to TRBJ1-2, with TRBD1 matching over 9 bases. This CDR3 spans 15 amino acids. The V gene end was trimmed by 2 bases and the J gene end by 6 bases; junction bases not matched to a gene: 7. Germline V lookup: CDR1 LNHDA, CDR2 SQIVND (reference sequence). CDR3 bases: TGTGCCAGTAGTATACCCACAGGGGGCAACAATGGCTACACCTTC. Its protein product is CASSIPTGGNNGYTF.

This chain connects TRBV15 to TRBJ2-7, with a possible D match to TRBD2 (5 bases). CDR3 length: 16 residues. V dropped 4 bases and J dropped 2 bases, with 18 bases sitting between them. Germline CDR1 LNHNV, CDR2 YYDKDF (reference sequence). The CDR3 DNA follows: TGTGCCACCAGCAACCCGAGGGCCTTTATAACCTACGAGCAGTACTTC. Translated: CATSNPRAFITYEQYF.

CDR3 amino acids: CASRAGTGEYNEQFF. DNA for the CDR3: TGTGCCAGCAGAGCCGGGACAGGGGAATACAATGAGCAGTTCTTC. This chain links TRBV2 with TRBJ2-1, with TRBD1 identical over 10 bases. CDR1 and CDR2 (germline): SNHLY, FYNNEI. The CDR3 is 15 residues long. V lost 6 bases to trimming and J lost 4 bases; unmatched junction nucleotides: 6.

This clone was counted a few times. The chain links TRBV4-3 to TRBJ1-1; TRBD1 matches 8 bases. Trimming at V came to 2 bases and at J to 0 bases, leaving 17 bases not matched to a gene. The CDR3 is made up of 20 amino acids. The V gene's germline CDR1 is LGHNA and CDR2 YSLEER. The CDR3 sequence is CASSQLTTLTGERVNTEAFF. CDR3 coding DNA: TGCGCCAGCAGCCAACTAACGACCTTGACAGGGGAGAGGGTGAACACTGAAGCTTTCTTT.

The chain combines TRBV2 with TRBJ1-6, with 7 bases aligning to TRBD1. The CDR3 contains 15 residues. V lost 6 bases, J lost 9 bases, and 11 bases stayed unmatched. Germline V gene sequence: CDR1 SNHLY, CDR2 FYNNEI. The DNA for the CDR3 is TGTGCCAGCAGGGAGCCCGACAGGGAGTTTTCACCCCTCCACTTT. As protein: CASREPDREFSPLHF.

The chain has TRBV7-9 and TRBJ2-7, with 7 nucleotides matching TRBD1. The CDR3 spans 14 residues. V was clipped by 4 bases and J by 2 bases; unmatched bases: 5. Germline values: CDR1 SEHNR, CDR2 FQNEAQ (reference sequence). In nucleotides, the CDR3 is TGTGCCAGCAGCTCCAGGGGACAGACCTACGAGCAGTACTTC. Protein: CASSSRGQTYEQYF.

The chain uses TRBV14 and TRBJ2-1; TRBD1 is a possible D gene (6 bases). Looked up from germline, CDR1 is SGHDN and CDR2 is FVKESK. CDR3 length: 16 residues. With 3 bases removed from V and 4 bases from J, the gap between germline ends came to 16 bases. Here the CDR3 DNA reads TGTGCCAGCAGCCATCCTAGCCGGGACACATACAATGAGCAGTTCTTC. It translates to CASSHPSRDTYNEQFF.

The genes are TRBV6-1 and TRBJ1-3; D ambiguous. V lost 4 bases and J lost 3, with 10 bases in between. This CDR3 is built from 14 residues. Per germline, CDR1 MNHNS and CDR2 SASEGT. Here the CDR3 DNA reads TGTGCCAGCAGTGTTCGATCGGTTGGAAACACCATATATTTT. Protein: CASSVRSVGNTIYF.

J is TRBJ1-2 and V is TRBV6-5; D may be TRBD1 (6 bases). Germline assignment: CDR1 MNHEY and CDR2 SVGAGI. The CDR3 is made up of 16 amino acids. V was trimmed by 0 bases and J by 4 bases, leaving 15 bases between them. The CDR3 DNA is TGTGCCAGCAGTTACTCGAAGCAGGGGTCGACCTATGGCTACACCTTC. Translating it yields CASSYSKQGSTYGYTF.

The chain couples TRBV4-1 to TRBJ1-5, with 8 bases aligning to TRBD1. The CDR3 length is 19 residues. Trimming cost V 1 base and J 4 bases; bases outside gene matches: 15. From germline, CDR1 is MGHRA and CDR2 YSYEKL. CDR3: CASSQAKKDRDRINQPQHF. The DNA of the CDR3 is TGCGCCAGCAGCCAAGCAAAGAAGGACAGGGACAGGATTAATCAGCCCCAGCATTTT.

The V call is TRBV9, the J call TRBJ1-3, with 8 positions matching TRBD1. The CDR3 has 15 residues. Trimming took 0 bases from V and 5 from J; bases not matched to a gene: 4. CDR1 SGDLS and CDR2 YYNGEE come from the germline V gene. The chain's CDR3 is CASSVAAGGRNTIYF. The CDR3 bases are TGTGCCAGCAGCGTAGCGGCAGGGGGCCGAAACACCATATATTTT. The full variable domain, rest sourced from reference TRBV9 and TRBJ1-3, is DSGVTQTPKHLITATGQRVTLRCSPRSGDLSVYWYQQSLDQGLQFLIQYYNGEERAKGNILERFSAQQFPDLHSELNLSSLELGDSALYFCASSVAAGGRNTIYFGEGSWLTVV.

This chain connects TRBV4-3 to TRBJ2-2; D not resolved. The CDR3 totals 21 residues. V lost 0 bases to trimming and J lost 8 bases, with 31 bases between them. Germline assignment: CDR1 LGHNA and CDR2 YSLEER. The CDR3 is CASSQDIPEHPVRKFRGELFF. In DNA, the CDR3 is TGCGCCAGCAGCCAAGATATCCCGGAGCATCCGGTTAGGAAATTTCGGGGGGAGCTGTTTTTT.

Only one count was recorded for this clone. This chain links TRBV5-1 with TRBJ1-1, with 9 bases identical to TRBD1. V lost 4 bases to trimming and J lost 7 bases; unmatched junction nucleotides: 5. The CDR3 sequence is 13 residues long. Germline-derived CDR1 and CDR2 are SGHRS and YFSETQ. CDR3 bases: TGCGCCAGCAGCGGAAACAGGGGGCGTGAAGCTTTCTTT. As protein: CASSGNRGREAFF.

The chain links TRBV10-3 to TRBJ2-4, with TRBD1 matching over 8 bases. V lost 6 bases to trimming and J lost 4 bases; unmatched junction nucleotides: 5. Germline V CDR1 and CDR2: ENHRY, SYGVKD. This CDR3 is 14 amino acids long. CDR3 nucleotide sequence: TGTGCCATCAGCGGGACAGGCCGGAAAAACATTCAGTACTTC. Translating it yields CAISGTGRKNIQYF.

The rearrangement joins TRBV18 to TRBJ1-1; possibly TRBD1 for D (5 bases). This CDR3 region has 14 residues. V lost 6 bases to trimming and J lost 5 bases, with 16 bases between them. Germline V gives CDR1 KGHSH, CDR2 LQKENI. The CDR3 sequence is CASSVGGVGTEAFF. The CDR3 region has the DNA TGTGCCAGCTCCGTGGGGGGAGTGGGGACTGAAGCTTTCTTT.

The chain links TRBV9 to TRBJ1-6; D not resolved. CDR3 length: 16 amino acids. The V gene lost 0 bases and the J gene lost 5 bases, with 12 bases spanning the gap. The germline CDR1 and CDR2 sequences are SGDLS and YYNGEE. DNA of the CDR3: TGTGCCAGCAGCGTAGAAGAGGGAGTGGATAATTCACCCCTCCACTTT. Translated: CASSVEEGVDNSPLHF.

The chain combines TRBV11-2 with TRBJ1-4; 9 bases match TRBD1. The CDR3 extends over 16 amino acids. CDR1 and CDR2 (germline): SGHAT, FQNNGV. Trimming removed 5 bases from V and 5 bases from J; junction bases left unmatched: 9. In DNA form, the CDR3 reads TGTGCCAGCAGCCGCGTCCCGGGACAGGGAAATGAAAAACTGTTTTTT. Its translation is CASSRVPGQGNEKLFF.

CDR3 bases: TGTGCCAGCAGACCCCTAGCGAACCCGACCTACGAGCAGTACTTC. Its protein is CASRPLANPTYEQYF. The V gene is TRBV6-6, the J gene TRBJ2-7, with D possibly being TRBD2 (6 bases). With 6 bases removed from V and 2 bases from J, the gap between germline ends came to 17 bases. This CDR3 is 15 amino acids long. From germline, CDR1 is MNHNY and CDR2 SVGAGI (reference sequence).

The V and J genes are TRBV28 and TRBJ1-2, with D perhaps TRBD1 (5 bases). V gave up 3 bases and J gave up 8 bases, with 22 bases separating them. Germline values: CDR1 MDHEN, CDR2 SYDVKM. This CDR3 spans 16 amino acids. The CDR3 DNA is TGTGCCAGCAGTTTTAGGGGTGGGAACAGGCTTTGGGGCTACACCTTC. Translated, it gives CASSFRGGNRLWGYTF.

Notes on this clone: The junction does not match germline at one end; this may be a read error. The rearrangement uses TRBV27 and TRBJ2-7; 12 positions agree with TRBD1. CDR3 length: 12 amino acids. Per germline, CDR1 MNHEY and CDR2 SMNVEV (reference sequence). CDR3 sequence reads: CATQGGQGARKF. CDR3 DNA sequence: TGTGCCACCCAAGGGGGACAGGGGGCTCGAAAGTTC.

The chain has TRBV19 and TRBJ2-5; D ambiguous. With 4 bases removed from V and 2 bases from J, the gap between germline ends came to 8 bases. CDR3 length equals 13 residues. CDR1 LNHDA and CDR2 SQIVND come from the germline V gene (reference sequence). CDR3: CASSTGAQETQYF. Written as DNA, the CDR3 is TGTGCCAGTAGTACCGGAGCTCAAGAGACCCAGTACTTC. The full variable domain, in which reference TRBV19 and TRBJ2-5 provide the parts outside the CDR3, is DGGITQSPKYLFRKEGQNVTLSCEQNLNHDAMYWYRQDPGQGLRLIYYSQIVNDFQKGDIAEGYSVSREKKESFPLTVTSAQKNPTAFYLCASSTGAQETQYFGPGTRLLVL.

Written as DNA, the CDR3 is TGTGCCAGCAGCGACTCCTGGGGGGGGGCTCTGGACTATGGCTACACCTTC. It specifies CASSDSWGGALDYGYTF. This chain uses TRBV5-4 with TRBJ1-2; D may be TRBD1 (6 bases). V was cut by 4 bases and J by 3 bases, with 22 bases left in between. This CDR3 has 17 residues. From germline, CDR1 is SGHNT and CDR2 YYREEE (reference sequence).

The chain uses TRBV28 and TRBJ1-5, with 7 bases matching TRBD1. Germline V gene sequence: CDR1 MDHEN, CDR2 SYDVKM. This CDR3 has 15 amino acids. Trimming at V came to 3 bases and at J to 6 bases, leaving 8 bases not matched to a gene. CDR3 in amino acids: CASSFDSGGIQPQHF. The CDR3 coding sequence is TGTGCCAGCAGTTTTGATTCAGGGGGTATTCAGCCCCAGCATTTT.